The 17 T cell receptor beta chains below come from one sample, sequenced in a study of beta chain features in type 1 diabetes. These TCRs are of unknown antigen specificity. The study reverse transcribed the entire isolated RNA, so it sequenced expressed TCRB transcripts. The assay was immunoSEQ multiplex PCR, and TCRdb's table has in-frame clones only and misses some. The sample lists around 150,000 clones, about 63% occurring once. The study's findings and limits: Moderate yet significant TCRB CDR3 shortening was seen in Type 1 diabetes patients in all four CD4+ subsets.

Sequencing was performed on naive CD4+ T cells from blood. These receptor sequences come from a man aged 25-40 years with type 1 diabetes.

This clone came up once. CDR3 nucleotides: TGCAGCGTGGAACTGACAGGGGGCCAATACGAGCAGTACTTC. This encodes CSVELTGGQYEQYF. The chain combines TRBV29-1 with TRBJ2-7; 10 nucleotides match TRBD1. V trimming: 6 bases; J trimming: 4 bases; junction bases outside the gene matches: 9. CDR3 size: 14 residues. Per the germline V gene, CDR1 is SQVTM and CDR2 is ANQGSEA.

This chain joins TRBV7-9 and TRBJ2-3, with 7 positions matching TRBD2. This CDR3 has 14 residues. With 5 bases clipped from V and 0 bases from J, the junction kept 2 bases outside the gene matches. Germline CDR1 reads SEHNR; CDR2 reads FQNEAQ (reference sequence). In DNA form, the CDR3 reads TGTGCCAGCAGCCCTAGCGGAAGCACAGATACGCAGTATTTT. This translates into CASSPSGSTDTQYF.

This sequence joins TRBV29-1 and TRBJ1-1; D gene unclear. The ends were cut back, 2 bases at V and 1 base at J, with 5 bases in the middle. The germline CDR1 and CDR2 sequences are SQVTM and ANQGSEA. The CDR3 extends over 12 amino acids. The CDR3 is CSVEHSNTEAFF. CDR3 nucleotides: TGCAGCGTTGAACATTCGAACACTGAAGCTTTCTTT.

CDR3 bases: TGTGCCAGCAGCGAACAGGGGCGCAATGAAAAACTGTTTTTT. Translated: CASSEQGRNEKLFF. V is TRBV25-1 and J is TRBJ1-4; 7 bases align to TRBD1. The V gene end was trimmed by 6 bases and the J gene end by 5 bases; junction bases not matched to a gene: 6. CDR1 MGHDK and CDR2 SYGVNS come from the germline V gene. The CDR3 sequence is 14 residues long. The entire variable domain, with the rest obtained from reference TRBV25-1 and TRBJ1-4, is as follows: EADIYQTPRYLVIGTGKKITLECSQTMGHDKMYWYQQDPGMELHLIHYSYGVNSTEKGDLSSESTVSRIRTEHFPLTLESARPSHTSQYLCASSEQGRNEKLFFGSGTQLSVL.

The chain recombines TRBV19 with TRBJ2-5; 8 bases are shared with TRBD1. The germline V gene has CDR1 LNHDA and CDR2 SQIVND (reference sequence). J gave up 5 bases and V 5 bases, and 7 bases lay outside the gene matches. This CDR3 has 14 amino acids. In nucleotides, the CDR3 is TGTGCCAGTAGTCGACAGGGGATATTCGAGACCCAGTACTTC. It is translated as CASSRQGIFETQYF.

CDR3 loop: CASSPDGNYGYTF. In DNA, the CDR3 is TGTGCCAGCAGTCCGGACGGAAACTATGGCTACACCTTC. The rearrangement links TRBV7-2 to TRBJ1-2; D uncertain. The V end lost 6 bases, the J end lost 2 bases, and 10 bases lay between the germline ends. The germline gives CDR1 SGHTA, CDR2 FQGNSA. The CDR3 has 13 amino acids.

Regarding this clone: Other DNA sequences in this specimen translate into the identical CDR3. The gene calls are TRBV7-9 and TRBJ2-5; the D is unclear. Trimming cost V 2 bases and J 2 bases, with 3 bases left between them. CDR1 and CDR2 from the germline V gene are SEHNR and FQNEAQ (reference sequence). The CDR3 has 12 residues. The DNA for the CDR3 is TGTGCCAGCAGCTTAAGGCAAGAGACCCAGTACTTC. Its protein product is CASSLRQETQYF. Full variable domain (rest looked up from reference TRBV7-9 and TRBJ2-5): DTGVSQNPRHKITKRGQNVTFRCDPISEHNRLYWYRQTLGQGPEFLTYFQNEAQLEKSRLLSDRFSAERPKGSFSTLEIQRTEQGDSAMYLCASSLRQETQYFGPGTRLLVL.

V usage is TRBV6-5 and J usage is TRBJ1-2; D remains unclear. There are 15 residues in the CDR3. Trimming took 5 bases from V and 0 from J, leaving 13 bases between them. CDR1 MNHEY and CDR2 SVGAGI come from the germline V gene. The chain's CDR3 is CASSLRAPANYGYTF. In DNA form, the CDR3 reads TGTGCCAGCAGTCTCCGGGCGCCGGCTAACTATGGCTACACCTTC.

This chain connects TRBV28 to TRBJ2-5; 7 positions match TRBD1. The CDR3 sequence is 13 residues long. V was pared by 6 bases and J by 5 bases, with 6 bases of the junction left unmatched. The germline V gene has CDR1 MDHEN and CDR2 SYDVKM. The CDR3: CASRRGGAETQYF. CDR3 coding DNA: TGTGCCAGCAGAAGAGGGGGCGCGGAGACCCAGTACTTC.

This clone was seen more than once but under ten times. CDR3 loop: CSVGDPGGTYEQYF. The CDR3, as DNA: TGCAGCGTTGGGGATCCAGGGGGGACCTACGAGCAGTACTTC. This rearrangement joins TRBV29-1 to TRBJ2-7, with D perhaps matching TRBD1 (7 bases). Per germline, CDR1 SQVTM and CDR2 ANQGSEA. CDR3 size: 14 residues. V lost 4 bases, J lost 2 bases, and 15 bases lay in between.

The gene calls are TRBV28 and TRBJ1-1; the D is unclear. Germline CDR1 reads MDHEN; CDR2 reads SYDVKM. With 5 bases removed from V and 3 bases from J, the gap between germline ends came to 10 bases. The length of the CDR3 is 13 residues. CDR3 in amino acids: CASSLYRDTEAFF. In nucleotides, the CDR3 is TGTGCCAGCAGTCTCTACCGGGACACTGAAGCTTTCTTT.

The chain joins TRBV9 to TRBJ2-3, with TRBD1 matching over 11 bases. The junction had 5 bases not matched to a gene; V was cut back by 5 bases and J by 0 bases. The CDR3 has 16 residues. Germline V gives CDR1 SGDLS, CDR2 YYNGEE. The CDR3 DNA sequence: TGTGCCAGCAGACGGGGACAGGGGGACAGCACAGATACGCAGTATTTT. Translation gives CASRRGQGDSTDTQYF.

The chain has TRBV25-1 and TRBJ2-7; tentatively, D is TRBD1 (5 bases). The V and J ends lost 8 bases and 6 bases respectively, with 20 bases between them. From germline, CDR1 is MGHDK and CDR2 SYGVNS. This CDR3 is 14 amino acids long. CDR3 nucleotides: TGTGCCAGCTTCGACAGTACAATGGTTGGCGAGCAGTACTTC. Protein: CASFDSTMVGEQYF.

This clone was found a few times. This sequence joins TRBV29-1 and TRBJ1-1; the D is unclear. Germline V gives CDR1 SQVTM, CDR2 ANQGSEA. CDR3 length: 15 residues. Trimming took 4 bases from V and 1 from J, leaving 16 bases between them. The CDR3 bases are TGCAGCGTTGGACGCCGACGAAACGGGAACACTGAAGCTTTCTTT. Protein product: CSVGRRRNGNTEAFF.

The DNA of the CDR3 is TGCAGCGCCCGACAGGGTTCAGGAGGTCAGCCCCAGCATTTT. Encoded protein: CSARQGSGGQPQHF. The chain employs TRBV29-1 and TRBJ1-5, with TRBD1 identical over 7 bases. The CDR3 contains 14 residues. V was pared by 7 bases and J by 6 bases, with 12 bases of the junction left unmatched. Germline loops: CDR1 SQVTM, CDR2 ANQGSEA.

The chain recombines TRBV30 with TRBJ1-2, with D possibly being TRBD1 (5 bases). Trimming shortened V by 3 bases and J by 1 base, and 12 bases separated the two germline ends. In germline, CDR1 is GTSNPN, CDR2 SVGIG (reference sequence). The CDR3 is made up of 14 amino acids. The CDR3 is CAWRGENRNYGYTF. In DNA, the CDR3 is TGTGCCTGGAGGGGGGAAAACCGTAACTATGGCTACACCTTC.

The rearrangement uses TRBV29-1 and TRBJ2-7; D may be TRBD1 (6 bases). The V end lost 3 bases, the J end lost 2 bases, and 14 bases lay between the germline ends. CDR1 is SQVTM, CDR2 ANQGSEA, per germline. The CDR3 loop spans 14 amino acids. CDR3 sequence (DNA): TGCAGCGTTGAGATTGGGACACGTACCTACGAGCAGTACTTC. Encoded protein: CSVEIGTRTYEQYF.